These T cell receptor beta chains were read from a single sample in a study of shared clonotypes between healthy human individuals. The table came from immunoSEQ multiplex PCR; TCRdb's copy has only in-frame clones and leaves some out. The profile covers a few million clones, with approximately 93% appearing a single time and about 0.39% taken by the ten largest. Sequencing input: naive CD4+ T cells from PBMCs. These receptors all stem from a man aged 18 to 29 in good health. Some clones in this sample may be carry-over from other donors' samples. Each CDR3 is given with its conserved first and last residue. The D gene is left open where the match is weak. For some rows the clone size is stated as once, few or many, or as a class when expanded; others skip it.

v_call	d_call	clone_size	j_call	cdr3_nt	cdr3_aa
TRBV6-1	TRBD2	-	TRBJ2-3	TGTGCCAGCAGTGAGAAGGCGGGGGGGATCACAGATACGCAGTATTTT	CASSEKAGGITDTQYF
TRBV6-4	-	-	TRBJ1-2	TGTGCCAGCAGTGACCGTTGGACGGGCCCTATGGGGGGCTACACCTTC	CASSDRWTGPMGGYTF
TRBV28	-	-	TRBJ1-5	TGTGCCAGCAGATCCTTAGGCCCCCTTGCCCAGCATTTT	CASRSLGPLAQHF
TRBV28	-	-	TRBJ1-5	TGTGCCACCCATGCTCGGGAGATCTATAGCAATCAGCCCCAGCATTTT	CATHAREIYSNQPQHF
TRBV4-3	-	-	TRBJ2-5	TGCGCCAGCAGCCAAGATATAGTTGACCAAGAGACCCAGTACTTC	CASSQDIVDQETQYF
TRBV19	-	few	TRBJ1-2	TGTGCCAGTAGTACCATGGACAACTATGGCTACACCTTC	CASSTMDNYGYTF
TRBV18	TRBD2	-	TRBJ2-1	TGTGCCAGCTCACTGACAGCTAGCGGGAGTTTCTACAATGAGCAGTTCTTC	CASSLTASGSFYNEQFF
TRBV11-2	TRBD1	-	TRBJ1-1	TGTGCCAGCAGCTCGGACAGGGGAAGGAACACTGAAGCTTTCTTT	CASSSDRGRNTEAFF
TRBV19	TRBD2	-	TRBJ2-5	TGTGCCAGTAGGCCAGCGGGAGGAGTGGAGACCCAGTACTTC	CASRPAGGVETQYF
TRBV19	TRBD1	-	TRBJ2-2	TGTGCCACCTCCTGGGGACAGGTGGACACCGGGGAGCTGTTTTTT	CATSWGQVDTGELFF
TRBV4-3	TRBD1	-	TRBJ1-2	TGCGCCAGCAGCCACGGACAGGGGCAAGATGGCTACACCTTC	CASSHGQGQDGYTF
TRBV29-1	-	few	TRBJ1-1	TGCAGCGTTGCGGACAGCGCTGAAGCTTTCTTT	CSVADSAEAFF
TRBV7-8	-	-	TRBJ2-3	TGTGCCAGCAGCTTAGGGGGGTTAGATACGCAGTATTTT	CASSLGGLDTQYF
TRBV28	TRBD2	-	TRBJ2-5	TGTGCCAGCAGCACCCGACTAGCGGGTGGGACCCAGTACTTC	CASSTRLAGGTQYF
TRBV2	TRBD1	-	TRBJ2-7	TGTGCCAGCAGTGTCGCTCCGGGACAGGGGCCCTACGAGCAGTACTTC	CASSVAPGQGPYEQYF
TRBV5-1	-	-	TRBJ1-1	TGCGCCAGCAGCTTGTTAGCAGACGGGTTTATGAACACTGAAGCTTTCTTT	CASSLLADGFMNTEAFF
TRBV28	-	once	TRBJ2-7	TGTGCCAGCAGTGCTATAGACGAGCAGTACTTC	CASSAIDEQYF
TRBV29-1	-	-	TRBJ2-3	TGCAGCGGGGCCCGGGGCGGATATACGCAGTATTTT	CSGARGGYTQYF